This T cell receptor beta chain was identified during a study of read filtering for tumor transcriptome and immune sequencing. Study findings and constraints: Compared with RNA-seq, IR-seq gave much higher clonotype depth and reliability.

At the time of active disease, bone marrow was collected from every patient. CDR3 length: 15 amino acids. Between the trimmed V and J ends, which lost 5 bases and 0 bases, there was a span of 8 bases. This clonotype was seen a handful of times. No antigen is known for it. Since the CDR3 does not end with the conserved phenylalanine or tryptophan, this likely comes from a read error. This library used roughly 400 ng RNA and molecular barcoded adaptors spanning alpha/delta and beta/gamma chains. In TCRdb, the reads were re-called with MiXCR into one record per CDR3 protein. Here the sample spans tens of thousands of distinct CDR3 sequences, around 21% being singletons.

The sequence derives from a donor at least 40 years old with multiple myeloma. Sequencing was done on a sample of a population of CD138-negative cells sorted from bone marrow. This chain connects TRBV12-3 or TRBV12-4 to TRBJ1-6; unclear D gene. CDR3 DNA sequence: TGTGCCAGCAGTCTCGGAAGCTCCTATAATTCACCCCTCCACTCT. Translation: CASSLGSSYNSPLHS.